This TCR beta chain comes out of a study of beta chain features in type 1 diabetes. Reverse transcription of all isolated RNA meant that expressed TCRB transcripts were sequenced. This table comes from immunoSEQ multiplex PCR, and its TCRdb copy is limited to in-frame clones, with some not included. This repertoire shows 35,000 to 50,000 clones, around 50% found once; its top ten account for 0.25% to 0.3%. The CDR3 length is 14 residues. CDR1 and CDR2 (germline): SGHAT, FQNNGV. V lost 5 bases, J lost 5 bases, and 6 bases stayed unmatched. The receptor comes from a woman in her 30s in good health. The chain combines TRBV11-2 with TRBJ2-1; 7 nucleotides agree with TRBD2. The sequencing sample was made of stem cell memory CD4+ T cells from blood. This chain's CDR3 is CASSNPGLHNEQFF. CDR3 DNA sequence: TGTGCCAGCAGCAACCCGGGACTACACAATGAGCAGTTCTTC.